This is a list of T cell receptor beta chains from one sample in a study of OX40 agonist ivuxolimab in advanced cancers. Libraries were prepared by immunoSEQ multiplex PCR; TCRdb keeps only in-frame clonotypes and omits some of them. The sample holds tens of thousands of clones, 70% to 90% seen once. The sequencing here drew on CD4+ or CD8+ T cells sorted from blood, taken in a trial of the OX40 agonist ivuxolimab. The receptors stem from an adult with an advanced solid tumor such as melanoma, head and neck, liver or kidney cancer. The CDR3 runs from the conserved cysteine through the conserved F or W. The D gene is left open where the match is weak. Some rows mark clone size as missing; the rest say once, few, many or name a class of expanded clone.

TRBJ2-1 NA 15 TRBV19 NA CASTTFSGAYNEQFF TGTGCCAGTACGACTTTTAGCGGAGCCTACAATGAGCAGTTCTTC
TRBJ2-1 NA 13 TRBV6-6 NA CASSSSSYNEQFF TGTGCCAGCAGTTCAAGCTCCTACAATGAGCAGTTCTTC
TRBJ1-3 once 11 TRBV30 NA CAWSSGNTIYF TGTGCCTGGAGTTCTGGAAACACCATATATTTT
TRBJ1-3 NA 14 TRBV7-8 NA CASSLRRSGNTIYF TGTGCCAGCAGCTTACGGAGATCCGGAAACACCATATATTTT
TRBJ2-1 NA 15 TRBV11-2 TRBD2 CASSAAGGKGNEQFF TGTGCCAGCAGCGCGGCGGGAGGTAAGGGGAATGAGCAGTTCTTC
TRBJ2-7 few 13 TRBV10-1 NA CASSESEFSEQYF TGCGCCAGCAGTGAGTCAGAGTTCTCCGAGCAGTACTTC
TRBJ2-3 NA 16 TRBV14 NA CASSQGVTSSTDTQYF TGTGCCAGCAGCCAAGGGGTCACTTCTAGCACAGATACGCAGTATTTT
TRBJ1-6 NA 13 TRBV11-2 NA CASSLELNSPLHF TGTGCCAGCAGCCTGGAACTTAATTCACCCCTCCACTTT
TRBJ2-1 few 16 TRBV19 NA CASSIGSQGSYNEQFF TGTGCCAGTAGTATCGGGAGTCAAGGCTCCTACAATGAGCAGTTCTTC
TRBJ2-7 few 13 TRBV6-5 NA CASSFTSSYEQYF TGTGCCAGCAGTTTTACTAGTTCCTACGAGCAGTACTTC
TRBJ1-5 few 14 TRBV28 NA CASVLGQFHQPQHF TGTGCCAGCGTACTTGGACAGTTTCATCAGCCCCAGCATTTT
TRBJ2-1 NA 11 TRBV6-5 NA CASSYDNEQFF TGTGCCAGCAGTTACGACAATGAGCAGTTCTTC
TRBJ2-5 NA 14 TRBV6-1 NA CASSRSGTGETQYF TGTGCCAGCAGTCGTAGCGGAACGGGAGAGACCCAGTACTTC
TRBJ1-2 NA 15 TRBV7-2 NA CASSLEGGDNYGYTF TGTGCCAGCAGCTTAGAAGGGGGGGACAACTATGGCTACACCTTC
TRBJ1-3 once 15 TRBV19 NA CASINGGGTGNTIYF TGTGCCAGTATAAACGGCGGGGGCACTGGAAACACCATATATTTT
TRBJ2-7 NA 12 TRBV19 NA CASGDLEGEQYF TGTGCCAGCGGGGACTTGGAGGGCGAGCAGTACTTC
TRBJ2-7 NA 15 TRBV15 NA CATSRDLGIRDGRYF TGTGCCACCAGCAGAGACTTGGGGATCCGGGACGGCAGGTACTTC
TRBJ2-7 once 14 TRBV9 NA CASSVGITSYEQYF TGTGCCAGCAGCGTAGGTATCACCTCCTACGAGCAGTACTTC
TRBJ2-3 NA 17 TRBV28 NA CASSLSPSGVRTDTQYF TGTGCCAGCAGTTTATCCCCTTCAGGGGTTCGAACAGATACGCAGTATTTT
TRBJ2-5 NA 16 TRBV18 TRBD2 CASSLLAGGSQETQYF TGTGCCAGCTCACTACTAGCGGGAGGGTCCCAAGAGACCCAGTACTTC
TRBJ1-2 NA 14 TRBV19 NA CASSIGGANYGYTF TGTGCCAGTAGTATTGGCGGAGCTAACTATGGCTACACCTTC
TRBJ2-1 NA 13 TRBV9 NA CASNEGGYNEQFF TGTGCCAGCAATGAGGGAGGATACAATGAGCAGTTCTTC
TRBJ2-5 few 16 TRBV7-8 TRBD2 CASSPSSSGTQETQYF TGTGCCAGCAGTCCATCCTCTAGCGGGACCCAAGAGACCCAGTACTTC
TRBJ2-5 NA 11 TRBV11-3 NA CASSFLETQYF TGTGCCAGCAGCTTTTTGGAGACCCAGTACTTC
TRBJ1-4 NA 14 TRBV28 TRBD1 CASRRTGEVEKLFF TGTGCCAGCAGGAGGACAGGGGAGGTTGAAAAACTGTTTTTT
TRBJ2-7 NA 14 TRBV11-2 TRBD2 CASSQGTSDDEQYF TGTGCCAGCAGCCAGGGGACTAGTGATGACGAGCAGTACTTC
TRBJ2-2 NA 14 TRBV4-3 NA CASSQEYNTGELFF TGCGCCAGCAGCCAAGAGTATAACACCGGGGAGCTGTTTTTT
TRBJ2-3 once 13 TRBV27 NA CASSSSSTDTQYF TGTGCCAGCAGTTCTAGTAGCACAGATACGCAGTATTTT
TRBJ2-1 NA 15 TRBV27 TRBD2 CASSSLAGEWNEQFF TGTGCCAGCAGTTCACTAGCGGGAGAATGGAATGAGCAGTTCTTC
TRBJ2-7 NA 14 TRBV7-2 TRBD1 CASSSGTGPYEQYF TGTGCCAGCAGCTCCGGGACAGGACCCTACGAGCAGTACTTC
TRBJ2-7 NA 13 TRBV6-5 NA CASSYSQAYEQYF TGTGCCAGCAGTTACTCACAGGCCTACGAGCAGTACTTC
TRBJ2-7 NA 14 TRBV2 TRBD1 CASSQGQGDDEQYF TGTGCCAGCAGTCAGGGACAGGGGGACGACGAGCAGTACTTC
TRBJ2-1 NA 12 TRBV7-9 NA CASSKGGNEQFF TGTGCCAGCAGCAAGGGCGGCAATGAGCAGTTCTTC
TRBJ1-3 NA 16 TRBV7-2 NA CASSRTPRSAGNTIYF TGTGCCAGCAGCCGGACCCCCCGGTCTGCTGGAAACACCATATATTTT
TRBJ2-7 NA 13 TRBV27 NA CASSFGGPGEQYF TGTGCCAGCAGTTTCGGGGGGCCCGGAGAGCAGTACTTC
TRBJ1-5 NA 16 TRBV2 NA CASSEPRDPDNQPQHF TGTGCCAGCAGTGAACCTAGGGATCCTGACAATCAGCCCCAGCATTTT
TRBJ2-1 NA 16 TRBV7-3 NA CASSLGDTGTVLEQFF TGTGCCAGCAGCTTAGGAGATACTGGGACGGTTCTGGAGCAGTTCTTC
TRBJ2-2 NA 15 TRBV6-1 TRBD1 CAGGARTGVTGELFF TGTGCCGGAGGGGCGCGGACAGGGGTTACCGGGGAGCTGTTTTTT
TRBJ1-3 once 17 TRBV5-1 TRBD1 CASSSTPGTGAGNTIYF TGCGCCAGCAGCTCCACTCCCGGGACAGGGGCTGGAAACACCATATATTTT